A selection of T cell receptor beta chains follows, all from one sample in a study of cytomegalovirus exposure and HLA in healthy donors. The data were produced by immunoSEQ multiplex PCR, yet TCRdb's version contains in-frame clones alone and is incomplete. The sample yields 85,000 to 100,000 clones, about two thirds seen once. Source material: PBMCs. The receptor source for this set is a human donor in good health. Each CDR3 is given with its conserved first and last residue. A D gene is named only where the DNA matches it firmly. Clone size, where shown, is once, few, many, or a class for clones that have expanded.

V	D	size	J	DNA	CDR3
TRBV5-8	-	-	TRBJ1-1	TGTGCCAGCACCCATTCATTGAACACTGAAGCTTTCTTT	CASTHSLNTEAFF
TRBV5-6	-	-	TRBJ2-1	TGTGCCAGCAGCTATGGCGGGGTACACTACAATGAGCAGTTCTTC	CASSYGGVHYNEQFF
TRBV9	-	-	TRBJ2-3	TGTGCCAGCAGCGTATCTGCGGGCACAGATACGCAGTATTTT	CASSVSAGTDTQYF
TRBV2	TRBD1	-	TRBJ2-7	TGTGCCAGCAGGGACAGGATCTACGAGCAGTACTTC	CASRDRIYEQYF
TRBV11-2	-	few	TRBJ2-7	TGTGCCAGCAGCTTAGGGCGGAGGAGCTCCTACGAGCAGTACTTC	CASSLGRRSSYEQYF
TRBV9	-	-	TRBJ1-1	TGTGCCAGCAGCCCGAGCCCAAGGCTGGGGAGCACTGAAGCTTTCTTT	CASSPSPRLGSTEAFF
TRBV19	TRBD1	-	TRBJ1-1	TGTGCCAGTAGTATAGGAGGGGGACAGGCTGATTTCTTT	CASSIGGGQADFF
TRBV30	-	-	TRBJ1-5	TGTGCCTGGAGCCATAGTTGGGGGACTACTGGGGGTAGCAATCAGCCCCAGCATTTT	CAWSHSWGTTGGSNQPQHF
TRBV7-2	TRBD2	-	TRBJ2-1	TGTGCCAGCAGCTTACCGGGACTAGCGGGGACCAATGAGCAGTTCTTC	CASSLPGLAGTNEQFF
TRBV19	TRBD2	-	TRBJ2-7	TGTGCCAGTAGTTACGACGGGGGGAACGAGCAGTACTTC	CASSYDGGNEQYF
TRBV4-1	-	-	TRBJ1-4	TGCGCCAGCAGCAGTAGTATACAGGTTGTAGCTCTGGATGAGAAACTGTTTTTT	CASSSSIQVVALDEKLFF
TRBV10-3	-	-	TRBJ1-3	TGTGCCATCAGTTTGTCTGAGAGGAACACCATATATTTT	CAISLSERNTIYF
TRBV9	-	-	TRBJ2-1	TGTGCCAGCAGCGTAGCCTCGGGGGGCCCACAAGAGCAGTTCTTC	CASSVASGGPQEQFF
TRBV7-3	TRBD1	-	TRBJ2-1	TGTGCCAGCAGCCCCGGGACAGGGGCCTACAATGAGCAGTTCTTC	CASSPGTGAYNEQFF
TRBV2	TRBD1	few	TRBJ2-5	TGTGCCAGCACTGGGACAGGGGCGGGTCAAGAGACCCAGTACTTC	CASTGTGAGQETQYF
TRBV7-3	TRBD2	few	TRBJ2-1	TGTGCCAGCAGCTTATTAGGGACTAGAAACAATGAGCAGTTCTTC	CASSLLGTRNNEQFF
TRBV10-3	TRBD1	-	TRBJ1-3	TGTGCCATCACTCCGGGACAGCGAGTCTCTGGAAACACCATATATTTT	CAITPGQRVSGNTIYF
TRBV5-5	TRBD1	once	TRBJ1-1	TGTGCCAGCAGCTTGGTGGGACAGGGGGGCACTGAAGCTTTCTTT	CASSLVGQGGTEAFF
TRBV5-8	TRBD1	-	TRBJ2-3	TGTGCCAGCAGCATGACAGGGAGAAAGGCAGATACGCAGTATTTT	CASSMTGRKADTQYF
TRBV30	TRBD1	-	TRBJ1-5	TGTGCCTGGAGTGAGGGACAGGGGGGATCCCATAGCAATCAGCCCCAGCATTTT	CAWSEGQGGSHSNQPQHF
TRBV5-8	TRBD1	-	TRBJ1-1	TGTGCCAGCAGACGGACAGGGAGGACTGAAGCTTTCTTT	CASRRTGRTEAFF
TRBV7-9	TRBD2	-	TRBJ2-3	TGTGCCAGCAGCCAAGAGGCGGGGGAACAGTATTTT	CASSQEAGEQYF
TRBV4-3	-	few	TRBJ2-7	TGCGCCAGCAGCCAAGATCTAATGCACGGGCAGTACTTC	CASSQDLMHGQYF
TRBV6-5	-	-	TRBJ2-7	TGTGCCAGCAGTTACTCGATCGGGATCTCCTACGAGCAGTACTTC	CASSYSIGISYEQYF